In this sample, the clone carrying this T cell receptor beta chain turned up a few times. No antigen is known for it. The sample originates from a study of regulatory T cells in long-lasting Graves disease. Overall study results and limits: Among samples with persistent disease, TRBV28, TRBJ1-2 and TRBJ2-5 were favored.

HTBI primers from iRepertoire and Arm-PCR of CDR3 regions yielded the TCR beta libraries. TCRdb passed the multiplex PCR reads through MiXCR, listing each CDR3 protein once. The table shows approximately 470,000 distinct CDR3 sequences, with 15% to 20% occurring only once. The time point here: newly diagnosed GD, antithyroid drugs for less than 3 months. Scientists built the TCR library using RNA that was extracted from PBMCs. This CDR3 comprises 14 residues. V lost 6 bases and J lost 5, with 16 bases in between. Germline V gives CDR1 DFQATT, CDR2 SNEGSKA (reference sequence). These data were also filed under a second study, of T cells in Graves' hyperthyroidism and ophthalmopathy.

This sequence was found in a man aged 35 to 55 with Graves disease. The sample was peripheral blood mononuclear cells (PBMCs), taken at new diagnosis, from a patient treated with antithyroid drugs. This chain connects TRBV20-1 to TRBJ2-2; the D gene is possibly TRBD1 (6 bases). CDR3 amino acids: CSAGPGHSTGELFF. In DNA, the CDR3 is TGCAGTGCCGGGCCGGGACATTCAACCGGGGAGCTGTTTTTT.